This T cell receptor beta chain was sequenced for a study of blood T cell repertoires in COVID-19. Study-wide context: Researchers got acute and convalescent COVID-19 samples from the United States, Italy and Spain. PBMCs, B-cell-depleted T cells, or T cells were the source of the cDNA or gDNA that made up the material.

V lost 3 bases, J lost 4 bases, and 16 bases lay in between. This CDR3 has 15 residues. Per germline, CDR1 DFQATT and CDR2 SNEGSKA (reference sequence). Original data processing: Quantification of nucleated cells was approximated via reference gene primer amplification. Generated by immunoSEQ multiplex PCR, the TCRdb table keeps only in-frame clones and is missing some. That table furnishes V, J and clone size, whereas the DNA furnished D and trimming. The table has 200,000 or so clones, roughly 90% seen once. The sample was peripheral blood. The sequence was collected from a woman in her sixties or seventies with acute or convalescent COVID-19. The chain links TRBV20-1 to TRBJ2-1; a possible D gene is TRBD1 (6 bases). CDR3 coding DNA: TGCAGTGCTAGTGAACAGGGATATATTTACAATGAGCAGTTCTTC. Translation: CSASEQGYIYNEQFF.